Sequencing of this TCR beta chain was carried out in a study of shared clonotypes between healthy human individuals. Regarding this clone: This CDR3 is also generated by other DNA sequences in the sample.

Generated by immunoSEQ multiplex PCR, the TCRdb table keeps only in-frame clones and is missing some. The top ten hold 0.4% to 0.45% of the sample, which has approximately 1,500,000 clones, 95% to 99% seen once. The sequenced sample consisted of naive CD4+ T cells sorted from blood. Subset: CD45RA+ positively selected. The clonotype was recovered from a man in his thirties or forties in good health.

This CDR3 reads CASSLGTGGNTEAFF. CDR3 nucleotides: TGCGCCAGCAGCTTAGGGACAGGGGGAAACACTGAAGCTTTCTTT. The gene calls are TRBV5-1 and TRBJ1-1, with 11 bases fitting TRBD1. CDR1 and CDR2 from the germline V gene are SGHRS and YFSETQ. V was pared by 2 bases and J by 2 bases, with 2 bases of the junction left unmatched. The CDR3 consists of 15 residues.